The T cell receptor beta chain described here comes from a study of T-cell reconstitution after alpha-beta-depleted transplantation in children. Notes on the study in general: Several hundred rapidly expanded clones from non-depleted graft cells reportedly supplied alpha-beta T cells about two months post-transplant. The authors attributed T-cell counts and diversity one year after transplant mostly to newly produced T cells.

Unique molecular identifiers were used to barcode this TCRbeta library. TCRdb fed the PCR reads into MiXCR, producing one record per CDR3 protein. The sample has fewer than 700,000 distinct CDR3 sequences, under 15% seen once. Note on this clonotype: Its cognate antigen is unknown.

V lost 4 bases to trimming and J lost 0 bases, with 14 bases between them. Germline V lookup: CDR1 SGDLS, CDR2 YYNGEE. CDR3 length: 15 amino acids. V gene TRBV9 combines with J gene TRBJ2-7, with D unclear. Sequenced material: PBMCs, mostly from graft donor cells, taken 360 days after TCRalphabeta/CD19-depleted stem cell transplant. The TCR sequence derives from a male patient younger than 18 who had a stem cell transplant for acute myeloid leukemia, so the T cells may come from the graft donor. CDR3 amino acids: CASSSGPTVSYEQYF. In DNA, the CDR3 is TGTGCCAGCAGCTCAGGCCCCACAGTCTCCTACGAGCAGTACTTC.